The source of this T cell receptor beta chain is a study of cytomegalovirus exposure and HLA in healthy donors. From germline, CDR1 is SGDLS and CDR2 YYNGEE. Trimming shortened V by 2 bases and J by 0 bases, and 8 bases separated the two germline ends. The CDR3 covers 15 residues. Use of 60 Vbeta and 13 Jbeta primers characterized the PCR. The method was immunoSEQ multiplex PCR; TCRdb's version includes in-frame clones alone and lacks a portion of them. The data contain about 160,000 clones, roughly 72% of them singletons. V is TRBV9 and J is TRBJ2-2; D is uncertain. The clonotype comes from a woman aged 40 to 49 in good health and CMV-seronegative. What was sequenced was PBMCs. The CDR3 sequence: CASSVEASNTGELFF. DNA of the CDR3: TGTGCCAGCAGCGTCGAGGCGTCGAACACCGGGGAGCTGTTTTTT.